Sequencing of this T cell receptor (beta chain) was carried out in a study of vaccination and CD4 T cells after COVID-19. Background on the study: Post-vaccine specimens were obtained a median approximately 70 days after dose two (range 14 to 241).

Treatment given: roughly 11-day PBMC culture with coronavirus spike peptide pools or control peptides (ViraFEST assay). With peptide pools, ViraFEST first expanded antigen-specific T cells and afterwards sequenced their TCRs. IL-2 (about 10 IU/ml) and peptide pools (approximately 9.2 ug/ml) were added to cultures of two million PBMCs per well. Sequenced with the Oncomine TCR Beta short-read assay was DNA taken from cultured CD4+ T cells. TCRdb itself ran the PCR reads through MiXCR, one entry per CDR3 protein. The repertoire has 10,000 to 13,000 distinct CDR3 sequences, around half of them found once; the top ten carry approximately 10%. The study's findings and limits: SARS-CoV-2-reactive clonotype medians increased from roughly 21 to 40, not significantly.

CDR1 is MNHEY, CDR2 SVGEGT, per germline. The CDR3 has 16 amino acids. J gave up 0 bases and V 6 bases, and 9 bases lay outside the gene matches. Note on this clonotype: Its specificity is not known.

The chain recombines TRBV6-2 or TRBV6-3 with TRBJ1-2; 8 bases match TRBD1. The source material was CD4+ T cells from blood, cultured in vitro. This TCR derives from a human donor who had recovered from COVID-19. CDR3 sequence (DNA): TGTGCCAGCAGAGCCGGGACAGGACCGGCTAACTATGGCTACACCTTC. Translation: CASRAGTGPANYGYTF.